The next 24 T cell receptor beta chains were all read from a single sample in a study of blood T cell repertoires in COVID-19 (dated by TCRdb to the early 2020s). Receptor libraries were prepared by the immunoSEQ multiplex PCR assay. As stored in TCRdb, this immuneACCESS dataset retains in-frame rearrangements with V and J assigned. A fraction of the clones does not appear; measured against another copy, unresolved V genes explain less than half of the discrepancy, and the remainder lacks a known reason. Here the sample has under 300,000 clones; approximately 86% occur a single time. The ten biggest clones cover just over 7% of the sample. Specimen: peripheral blood. The origin of the receptors is a man aged 55-75 years who had recovered from COVID-19.

The V and J genes are TRBV5-8 and TRBJ2-7, with D possibly TRBD2 on 6 matching bases. The CDR3 sequence is 14 residues long. The V end was cut by 4 bases, the J end by 7 bases, with 18 bases between. The germline V gene has CDR1 SGHTS and CDR2 YDEGEE. CDR3 residues: CASSPRGLSGEQYF. Written as DNA, the CDR3 is TGTGCCAGCAGCCCCCGGGGGTTGAGTGGGGAGCAGTACTTC.

V usage is TRBV28 and J usage is TRBJ1-6; possible D gene TRBD1, 6 bases. Germline CDR1 and CDR2: MDHEN and SYDVKM. This CDR3 is 15 amino acids long. Deletions cut 4 bases from V and 5 bases from J, with 12 bases between. CDR3 sequence (DNA): TGTGCCAGCAGTTCTCAGGACAGCCATAATTCACCCCTCCACTTT. Protein product: CASSSQDSHNSPLHF.

The chain employs TRBV11-3 and TRBJ1-4; 7 nucleotides align to TRBD1. Trimming at V came to 1 base and at J to 7 bases, leaving 3 bases not matched to a gene. The germline CDR1 and CDR2 sequences are SGHNT and YENEEA. The CDR3 has 14 residues. CDR3 DNA sequence: TGTGCCAGCAGCTTAGTGAGGGGGCCTGAAAAACTGTTTTTT. This translates into CASSLVRGPEKLFF.

The CDR3, as DNA: TGTGCCAGCAGCCCTCGACCGGGACTAGCGGGGGGAAACACCGGGGAGCTGTTTTTT. It is translated as CASSPRPGLAGGNTGELFF. The V gene is TRBV7-9, the J gene TRBJ2-2; 15 bases line up with TRBD2. Germline assignment: CDR1 SEHNR and CDR2 FQNEAQ (reference sequence). With V trimmed by 5 bases and J by 2 bases, 9 bases remained unmatched. There are 19 residues in the CDR3.

This chain joins TRBV6-1 and TRBJ1-1; D gene ambiguous. CDR3 size: 14 residues. The V gene lost 2 bases and the J gene lost 4 bases, with 11 bases spanning the gap. CDR1 is MNHNS and CDR2 is SASEGT in the germline V gene. The CDR3 bases are TGTGCCAGCAGTGAACAGCGAAGCGGCACTGAAGCTTTCTTT. Amino acids: CASSEQRSGTEAFF.

This chain uses TRBV21-1 with TRBJ1-5; TRBD1 was called by the table and not checked on the DNA. TRBV21-1 is termed a pseudogene. CDR3 length equals 15 residues. CDR3 amino acids: CASSKDRVSNQPQHF. DNA for the CDR3: TGTGCCAGCAGCAAAGACAGGGTAAGCAATCAGCCCCAGCATTTT.

The sample holds a few counts of this clone. The chain carries TRBV7-2 and TRBJ2-2; TRBD1 aligns across 7 bases. Unmatched junction bases numbered 10, after V lost 5 bases and J lost 4 bases. Looked up from germline, CDR1 is SGHTA and CDR2 is FQGNSA. This CDR3 region has 16 residues. The CDR3 coding sequence is TGTGCCAGCAGCAAAGCCAGGGGGATGGTCACCGGGGAGCTGTTTTTT. This sequence encodes CASSKARGMVTGELFF.

In this sample, this clone turned up a few times. V and J are TRBV11-2 and TRBJ2-7; 10 bases align to TRBD2. This CDR3 spans 15 amino acids. From germline, CDR1 is SGHAT and CDR2 FQNNGV. V lost 5 bases and J lost 0; bases outside the gene matches: 4. CDR3 nucleotide sequence: TGTGCCAGCAGCACCGGACTAGCGGTCTCCTACGAGCAGTACTTC. Its protein is CASSTGLAVSYEQYF.

V and J are TRBV11-1 and TRBJ2-5; D perhaps matches TRBD1 (5 bases). V dropped 7 bases and J dropped 3 bases, with 15 bases sitting between them. Per germline, CDR1 SGHAT and CDR2 FQDESV (reference sequence). The CDR3 covers 14 residues. CDR3 residues: CASTDGRGKETQYF. The CDR3 nucleotides read TGTGCCAGCACGGACGGTAGGGGAAAAGAGACCCAGTACTTC.

V is TRBV5-6 and J is TRBJ2-7; perhaps TRBD1 as D (5 bases). Germline V gives CDR1 SGHDT, CDR2 YYEEEE. The CDR3 loop spans 16 amino acids. V dropped 0 bases and J dropped 4 bases, with 17 bases sitting between them. CDR3 residues: CASSLGLDRRLYEQYF. In DNA, the CDR3 is TGTGCCAGCAGCTTGGGGTTAGACAGAAGATTGTACGAGCAGTACTTC.

In DNA, the CDR3 is TGTGCCAGCAGCCCGAGCCCGGGACAGGGGGCCTTGACAGATACGCAGTATTTT. This gives the protein CASSPSPGQGALTDTQYF. The chain joins TRBV3-1 (or the pseudogene TRBV3-2) to TRBJ2-3; 12 bases map to TRBD1. The CDR3 spans 18 residues. Germline values: CDR1 LGHDT, CDR2 YNNKEL (reference sequence). V lost 4 bases and J lost 3; bases outside the gene matches: 11.

This clone showed up just a few times. The V and J genes are TRBV10-3 and TRBJ1-4, with 9 bases identical to TRBD1. Losses at the gene ends were 3 bases for V and 5 bases for J; bases not matched to a gene: 4. The germline CDR1 and CDR2 sequences are ENHRY and SYGVKD. The CDR3 consists of 15 residues. CDR3 protein: CAISEFGQGNEKLFF. DNA for the CDR3: TGTGCCATCAGTGAATTCGGACAGGGGAATGAAAAACTGTTTTTT.

Worth noting for this clone: Sequence at one end of the junction differs from germline and may be a read error. The V and J genes are TRBV5-8 and TRBJ2-3; TRBD2 aligns across 9 bases. Germline V gene sequence: CDR1 SGHTS, CDR2 YDEGEE. This CDR3 has 13 amino acids. This CDR3 is CASSLAWAGGQHF. The CDR3 bases are TGTGCCAGCAGCTTGGCCTGGGCGGGGGGGCAACATTTT.

The chain employs TRBV24-1 and TRBJ1-5; 7 bases map to TRBD1. This CDR3 comprises 16 residues. Germline V gives CDR1 KGHDR, CDR2 SFDVKD. With 3 bases clipped from V and 9 bases from J, the junction kept 13 bases outside the gene matches. The CDR3 loop reads CATSDPRTGSSSPQHF. The CDR3 coding sequence is TGTGCCACCAGTGATCCTCGGACAGGTTCAAGTTCGCCCCAGCATTTT.

The chain recombines TRBV9 with TRBJ1-6; no definite D call. CDR3 length equals 14 residues. Trimming stripped 0 bases from V and 6 bases from J, with 7 bases between. Looked up from germline, CDR1 is SGDLS and CDR2 is YYNGEE. The CDR3 bases are TGTGCCAGCAGCGTAGGACTCTCTAATTCACCCCTCCACTTT. Protein sequence: CASSVGLSNSPLHF.

The rearrangement uses TRBV18 and TRBJ2-3; a weak D match, TRBD1 (5 bases). This CDR3 spans 14 amino acids. In germline, CDR1 is KGHSH, CDR2 LQKENI. Between the trimmed V and J ends, which lost 3 bases and 6 bases, there was a span of 13 bases. This chain's CDR3 is CASSPPSQGDTQYF. The DNA of the CDR3 is TGTGCCAGCTCACCCCCTTCCCAGGGTGATACGCAGTATTTT.

The V gene is TRBV21-1, the J gene TRBJ1-2; the listed D gene, TRBD1, was not tested against the DNA. TRBV21-1 is given as a pseudogene. This CDR3 is 15 amino acids long. CDR3 nucleotides: TGTGCCAGCAGCAAATTAATAGCAGGGGGAGGAGGCTACACCTTC. Translating it yields CASSKLIAGGGGYTF.

The V and J genes are TRBV11-2 and TRBJ1-1; D remains unclear. Per the germline V gene, CDR1 is SGHAT and CDR2 is FQNNGV. Trimming took 4 bases from V and 4 from J, leaving 10 bases between them. The CDR3 loop spans 13 amino acids. CDR3 sequence reads: CASSWSEGTEAFF. The CDR3 DNA is TGTGCCAGCAGCTGGTCTGAGGGCACTGAAGCTTTCTTT.

The V call is TRBV6-6, the J call TRBJ2-3; TRBD2 aligns across 9 bases. This CDR3 comprises 15 residues. Germline V gene lookup returns CDR1 MNHNY and CDR2 SVGAGI (reference sequence). The V segment lost 3 bases and the J segment 3 bases; nucleotides outside the gene matches: 4. CDR3 nucleotide sequence: TGTGCCAGCAGTTATAGCGGGGGAGGGACAGATACGCAGTATTTT. Encoded protein: CASSYSGGGTDTQYF.

J is TRBJ1-1 and V is TRBV7-8; D remains unclear. Trimming took 1 base from V and 0 from J, leaving 9 bases between them. The CDR3 spans 15 residues. From germline, CDR1 is SGHVS and CDR2 FQNEAQ. This CDR3 reads CASSLVPELNTEAFF. DNA for the CDR3: TGTGCCAGCAGCTTAGTACCGGAGTTGAACACTGAAGCTTTCTTT.

This clone has only one observation. The chain joins TRBV6-1 to TRBJ2-7; tentative D call: TRBD1 (5 bases). The V end was cut by 3 bases, the J end by 2 bases, with 5 bases between. The CDR3 runs to 12 residues. CDR1 and CDR2 from the germline V gene are MNHNS and SASEGT. The CDR3 reads CASSEGPYEQYV. The CDR3 DNA reads as TGTGCCAGCAGTGAGGGGCCCTACGAGCAGTACGTC.

This chain connects TRBV6-5 to TRBJ2-1; possible D gene TRBD2, 6 bases. Trimming removed 8 bases from V and 4 bases from J, with 18 bases in between. Germline loops: CDR1 MNHEY, CDR2 SVGAGI. CDR3 size: 15 residues. This chain's CDR3 is CASQPRDSDYNEQFF. In DNA form, the CDR3 reads TGTGCCAGCCAACCGAGGGACTCCGATTACAATGAGCAGTTCTTC.

The V gene is TRBV11-2, the J gene TRBJ2-2, with D possibly TRBD2 on 5 matching bases. V lost 4 bases and J lost 4, with 16 bases in between. The germline V gene has CDR1 SGHAT and CDR2 FQNNGV. The CDR3 sequence is 16 residues long. For the CDR3, the DNA is TGTGCCAGCAGCTCGTTCGGCGGGCGAATCACCGGGGAGCTGTTTTTT. Translated, it gives CASSSFGGRITGELFF. The entire variable domain, with the rest obtained from reference TRBV11-2 and TRBJ2-2, is as follows: EAGVAQSPRYKIIEKRQSVAFWCNPISGHATLYWYQQILGQGPKLLIQFQNNGVVDDSQLPKDRFSAERLKGVDSTLKIQPAKLEDSAVYLCASSSFGGRITGELFFGEGSRLTVL.

The chain is built from TRBV2 and TRBJ1-1; no clear D. The CDR3 is 14 residues long. Trimming pared 6 bases from V and 1 base from J, leaving 12 bases between. The germline gives CDR1 SNHLY, CDR2 FYNNEI. The CDR3 nucleotides read TGTGCCAGCAGCGTCGAGGTGAAGAACACTGAAGCTTTCTTT. This codes for CASSVEVKNTEAFF.